A selection of T cell receptor beta chains follows, all from one sample in a study of T cell responses to AZD1222 COVID-19 vaccine. Profiled with immunoSEQ multiplex PCR; TCRdb holds only in-frame clones, not every one. The table has 150,000 or so clones, approximately 93% seen once. Here the sequenced sample was peripheral blood, taken 28 days after the second AZD1222 dose. The receptors derive from an adult who received the AZD1222 COVID-19 vaccine. CDR3s include the opening cysteine and the closing phenylalanine or tryptophan. A D gene is named only where the DNA matches it firmly. Expanded clones get a size class; other rows say once, few or many, or leave the size out.

TRBJ1-5 TRBD1 TRBV10-3 . CAISEGPGTGGGQPQHF TGTGCCATCAGTGAGGGGCCCGGGACAGGGGGAGGGCAGCCCCAGCATTTT
TRBJ2-1 TRBD1 TRBV3-1/TRBV3-2 . CASSQDSGYLGTEFRAISYNEQFF TGTGCCAGCAGCCAAGATTCGGGTTATTTAGGGACAGAGTTTAGGGCTATTTCATACAATGAGCAGTTCTTC
TRBJ2-5 TRBD2 TRBV7-8 . CASSWGGRETQYF TGTGCCAGCAGCTGGGGGGGTCGAGAGACCCAGTACTTC
TRBJ1-2 TRBD1 TRBV28 . CASSLTGPYGYTF TGTGCCAGCAGTCTGACAGGGCCCTATGGCTACACCTTC
TRBJ2-1 . TRBV27 . CASSLPGHGIHEQFF TGTGCCAGCAGTTTACCGGGTCACGGAATCCATGAGCAGTTCTTC
TRBJ2-7 TRBD1 TRBV12-5 . CASGLVTGTGSYEQYF TGTGCTAGTGGTTTGGTTACCGGGACAGGGAGTTACGAGCAGTACTTC
TRBJ1-2 TRBD1 TRBV13 . CASSSGTENYYGYTF TGTGCCAGCAGCTCCGGGACAGAAAACTACTATGGCTACACCTTC
TRBJ1-2 . TRBV29-1 few CSVEEQGGYYGYTF TGCAGCGTTGAAGAACAGGGCGGATATTATGGCTACACCTTC
TRBJ1-3 . TRBV27 once CASGTDADSGNTIYF TGTGCCAGCGGTACCGACGCAGACTCTGGAAACACCATATATTTT
TRBJ1-2 TRBD1 TRBV19 . CASRGQDSYGYTF TGTGCCAGTAGAGGACAGGACAGCTATGGCTACACCTTC
TRBJ1-6 . TRBV9 . CASGPGGNSPLHF TGTGCCAGCGGCCCTGGTGGTAATTCACCCCTCCACTTT
TRBJ2-1 TRBD2 TRBV5-1 . CASSLAAGGNEQFF TGCGCCAGCAGCTTGGCAGCGGGAGGGAATGAGCAGTTCTTC
TRBJ2-3 . TRBV11-2 few CASRSLKSSVTDTQYF TGTGCCAGCAGGTCCTTGAAGTCCTCCGTCACAGATACGCAGTATTTT
TRBJ2-1 TRBD1 TRBV7-3 . CASSLDRGSYNEQFF TGTGCCAGCAGCCTGGACAGGGGTTCCTACAATGAGCAGTTCTTC
TRBJ2-1 TRBD2 TRBV5-1 . CASSASGISYNEQFF TGCGCCAGCAGCGCTAGCGGGATCTCCTACAATGAGCAGTTCTTC
TRBJ2-1 TRBD2 TRBV5-6 . CASRGREGNNEQFF TGTGCCAGCAGAGGGCGGGAGGGTAACAATGAGCAGTTCTTC
TRBJ2-1 TRBD2 TRBV11-2 . CASSLEVSGGWNEQFF TGTGCCAGCAGCTTAGAGGTTAGCGGGGGGTGGAATGAGCAGTTCTTC
TRBJ1-1 . TRBV9 . CASSEGLAGTEAFF TGTGCCAGCAGCGAGGGCCTTGCGGGAACTGAAGCTTTCTTT
TRBJ2-3 . TRBV25-1 . CASTIGGSTDTQYF TGTGCCAGCACTATAGGAGGTAGCACAGATACGCAGTATTTT
TRBJ1-2 . TRBV11-2 . CASSQGGGGYTF TGTGCCAGCAGCCAAGGGGGGGGCGGCTACACCTTC
TRBJ2-3 TRBD2 TRBV11-2 . CASSTRGGPTDTQYF TGTGCCAGCAGCACCCGGGGGGGCCCTACAGATACGCAGTATTTT
TRBJ1-5 . TRBV27 . CASKPRANQPQHF TGTGCCAGCAAACCTAGGGCGAATCAGCCCCAGCATTTT
TRBJ1-5 . TRBV15 . CATSSWSQPQHF TGTGCCACCAGCAGCTGGAGTCAGCCCCAGCATTTT
TRBJ1-1 . TRBV2 . CASGVLNTEAFF TGTGCCAGCGGGGTTTTGAACACTGAAGCTTTCTTT
TRBJ2-2 . TRBV7-8 . CASSLVLESTGELFF TGTGCCAGCAGCTTAGTACTAGAGAGCACCGGGGAGCTGTTTTTT
TRBJ1-2 TRBD1 TRBV4-3 . CASSQRDRGHANYGYTF TGCGCCAGCAGCCAACGAGACAGGGGACATGCGAACTATGGCTACACCTTC
TRBJ1-3 . TRBV2 . CASSFSGQGNTIYF TGTGCCAGCAGCTTCTCCGGACAGGGAAACACCATATATTTT
TRBJ2-7 . TRBV5-6 few CASSFQTYEQYF TGTGCCAGCAGCTTTCAAACCTACGAGCAGTACTTC
TRBJ2-7 TRBD1 TRBV28 . CASRIGTGGYEQYF TGTGCCAGCAGGATCGGGACAGGGGGCTACGAGCAGTACTTC
TRBJ2-7 TRBD1 TRBV28 once CASSLGTGGRGYEQYF TGTGCCAGCAGTTTGGGGACAGGGGGCAGAGGCTACGAGCAGTACTTC
TRBJ1-6 TRBD1 TRBV27 . CASSPGQGTNSPLHF TGTGCCAGCAGTCCCGGACAGGGGACGAATTCACCCCTCCACTTT
TRBJ2-1 . TRBV9 . CASSVWTSAGNEQFF TGTGCCAGCAGCGTATGGACCTCGGCCGGCAATGAGCAGTTCTTC
TRBJ1-6 . TRBV19 . CASSIPQRGRNSPLHF TGTGCCAGTAGTATACCCCAACGGGGGCGTAATTCACCCCTCCACTTT
TRBJ1-5 . TRBV4-3 . CASSQSFSYSNQPQHF TGCGCCAGCAGCCAAAGTTTTAGCTATAGCAATCAGCCCCAGCATTTT
TRBJ1-1 . TRBV18 . CASSNNRVPEAFF TGTGCCAGCTCAAACAACAGGGTCCCTGAAGCTTTCTTT
TRBJ2-3 . TRBV3-1/TRBV3-2 . CASSPTSTFGRGGITDTQYF TGTGCCAGCAGCCCAACCTCCACGTTTGGGCGTGGGGGGATCACAGATACGCAGTATTTT
TRBJ1-3 TRBD1 TRBV9 few CASSVSQGMRSGNTIYF TGTGCCAGCAGCGTCTCACAGGGGATGCGCTCTGGAAACACCATATATTTT
TRBJ2-3 TRBD2 TRBV10-1 . CASSKTPGLAGDIDTQYF TGCGCCAGCTCGAAGACCCCGGGACTAGCGGGAGATATAGATACGCAGTATTTT
TRBJ2-1 TRBD1 TRBV2 . CARRTGGSGNEQFF TGTGCCAGGCGTACAGGGGGCTCTGGCAATGAGCAGTTCTTC
TRBJ2-2 . TRBV13 . CASSLEQFNTGELFF TGTGCCAGCAGCTTAGAACAATTCAACACCGGGGAGCTGTTTTTT
TRBJ1-1 . TRBV14 . CASSQREFTEAFF TGTGCCAGCAGCCAACGGGAGTTCACTGAAGCTTTCTTT
TRBJ2-1 TRBD1 TRBV2 . CASSESGTGNYNEQFF TGTGCCAGCAGTGAAAGTGGGACAGGTAATTACAATGAGCAGTTCTTC
TRBJ1-5 . TRBV2 few CASKRDSNQPQHF TGTGCCAGCAAAAGGGATAGCAATCAGCCCCAGCATTTT
TRBJ2-3 TRBD2 TRBV27 . CASRKTSGVSTDTQYF TGTGCCAGCAGAAAGACTAGCGGGGTCAGCACAGATACGCAGTATTTT
TRBJ2-1 . TRBV12-5 . CASGLADRPGPLNEQFF TGTGCTAGTGGTTTGGCAGACCGGCCTGGGCCGCTCAATGAGCAGTTCTTC